The 23 T cell receptor beta chains below come from one sample, sequenced in a study of blood T cell repertoires in COVID-19 (dated by TCRdb to between 2020 and 2021). The library was produced with the immunoSEQ multiplex PCR assay. TCRdb took over this immuneACCESS table, retaining in-frame rearrangements with V and J assigned. Such tables are incomplete; in checked studies, under half of the missing clones stem from an unresolved V gene, and the remainder is unexplained. The sample table records about 140,000 clones; about nine tenths of these occur just once. 9.5% to 12% of the sample is held by the ten biggest clonotypes. Specimen: peripheral blood. These receptors were collected from a woman older than 75 with acute or convalescent COVID-19.

The chain recombines TRBV3-1 (or the pseudogene TRBV3-2) with TRBJ1-5; D remains unclear. CDR1 is LGHDT, CDR2 YNNKEL, per germline (reference sequence). V shed 5 bases and J shed 5 bases, with 10 bases lying between them. The length of the CDR3 is 13 residues. The CDR3, as DNA: TGTGCCAGCAGCTTTCGGACTGATCAGCCCCAGCATTTT. This codes for CASSFRTDQPQHF.

The CDR3 DNA sequence: TGTGCCAGCAGCTATAACCAGGGGTTCTACGGCTACACCTTC. Its protein product is CASSYNQGFYGYTF. V gene TRBV3-1 (or the pseudogene TRBV3-2) combines with J gene TRBJ1-2; D may be TRBD1 (6 bases). Germline CDR1 and CDR2: LGHDT and YNNKEL (reference sequence). Trimming removed 5 bases at V and 8 bases at J, with 18 bases between. This CDR3 has 14 amino acids.

The chain recombines TRBV19 with TRBJ2-5; 9 bases align to TRBD1. Germline-derived CDR1 and CDR2 are LNHDA and SQIVND (reference sequence). Unmatched junction bases numbered 6, after V lost 2 bases and J lost 2 bases. This CDR3 comprises 16 residues. CDR3 nucleotide sequence: TGTGCCAGTAGTATATGGGGACAGGGAGAGCAAGAGACCCAGTACTTC. Translating it yields CASSIWGQGEQETQYF.

V is TRBV2 and J is TRBJ1-5, with a weak D call TRBD1 (6 bases). The germline gives CDR1 SNHLY, CDR2 FYNNEI. The CDR3 runs to 14 residues. The V end was cut by 6 bases, the J end by 0 bases, with 9 bases between. CDR3 sequence reads: CASSADSSNQPQHF. The CDR3 DNA reads as TGTGCCAGCAGCGCGGACAGTAGCAATCAGCCCCAGCATTTT.

J is TRBJ2-4 and V is TRBV5-5; 7 nucleotides line up with TRBD2. This CDR3 region has 16 residues. V gave up 4 bases and J gave up 5 bases; unmatched junction bases: 12. CDR1 and CDR2 (germline): SGHKS, YYEKEE (reference sequence). CDR3 DNA: TGTGCCAGCAGCCCTTTTCTGCTGGGGGGGGAAAACATTCAGTACTTC. Encoded protein: CASSPFLLGGENIQYF. The full variable domain, rest sourced from reference TRBV5-5 and TRBJ2-4, is DAGVTQSPTHLIKTRGQQVTLRCSPISGHKSVSWYQQVLGQGPQFIFQYYEKEERGRGNFPDRFSARQFPNYSSELNVNALLLGDSALYLCASSPFLLGGENIQYFGAGTRLSVL.

V gene TRBV27 combines with J gene TRBJ1-6, with D tentatively TRBD1 (5 bases). Trimming shortened V by 5 bases and J by 9 bases, and 17 bases separated the two germline ends. Germline assignment: CDR1 MNHEY and CDR2 SMNVEV (reference sequence). CDR3 size: 15 residues. CDR3 sequence reads: CASSQGFTFGSPLHF. The CDR3 DNA reads TGTGCCAGCAGTCAGGGCTTTACGTTTGGTTCACCCCTCCACTTT.

The chain couples TRBV2 to TRBJ1-1; TRBD1 is a possible D gene (6 bases). The germline V gene has CDR1 SNHLY and CDR2 FYNNEI. Trimming shortened V by 1 base and J by 1 base, and 10 bases separated the two germline ends. CDR3 length equals 15 residues. This CDR3 reads CASSEDGRGNTEAFF. The CDR3 nucleotides read TGTGCCAGCAGTGAAGATGGCAGGGGGAACACTGAAGCTTTCTTT.

The rearrangement links TRBV9 to TRBJ1-1; tentatively, D is TRBD1 (5 bases). This CDR3 is 14 amino acids long. Germline lookup yields CDR1 SGDLS and CDR2 YYNGEE. V lost 1 base, J lost 10 bases, and 17 bases lay in between. The CDR3 loop reads CASSVSPSGRAAFF. CDR3 sequence (DNA): TGTGCCAGCAGCGTATCCCCATCAGGGAGGGCAGCTTTCTTT.

The J gene is TRBJ1-1, the V gene TRBV2; possibly TRBD1 for D (6 bases). The CDR3 runs 13 residues. Germline CDR1 and CDR2: SNHLY and FYNNEI. Trimming shortened V by 3 bases and J by 12 bases, and 17 bases separated the two germline ends. DNA for the CDR3: TGTGCCAGCAGTGACACGGGACAACTCAAAACTTTCTTT. Translating gives CASSDTGQLKTFF.

This clone appeared once. This rearrangement joins TRBV3-1 (or the pseudogene TRBV3-2) to TRBJ2-5, with 9 bases identical to TRBD2. The germline V gene encodes CDR1 LGHDT and CDR2 YNNKEL (reference sequence). The length of the CDR3 is 15 residues. Trimming cost V 0 bases and J 5 bases; bases outside gene matches: 4. The CDR3 DNA reads TGTGCCAGCAGCCAAGAGGCGGGGGGGCGTGAGACCCAGTACTTC. Protein: CASSQEAGGRETQYF.

The genes are TRBV11-1 and TRBJ1-1; 7 nucleotides line up with TRBD1. The junction had 10 bases not matched to a gene; V was cut back by 6 bases and J by 0 bases. CDR1 and CDR2 from the germline V gene are SGHAT and FQDESV (reference sequence). The CDR3 has 16 residues. As DNA, the CDR3 is TGTGCCAGCAGTTCTCCGGGACAGATAGTGAACACTGAAGCTTTCTTT. Translated: CASSSPGQIVNTEAFF.

The rearrangement links TRBV9 to TRBJ1-2; 10 positions match TRBD1. This CDR3 has 14 amino acids. In germline, CDR1 is SGDLS, CDR2 YYNGEE. J was trimmed by 9 bases and V by 3 bases; bases with no gene match: 8. CDR3 loop: CASSGQGAIRSYTF. CDR3 coding DNA: TGTGCCAGCAGCGGACAGGGGGCGATTCGGAGCTACACCTTC.

This CDR3 reads CSTGTGNTYEQYF. CDR3 in DNA: TGCAGCACCGGGACAGGCAATACCTACGAGCAGTACTTC. The chain recombines TRBV29-1 with TRBJ2-7; 8 bases are shared with TRBD1. The CDR3 totals 13 residues. V lost 8 bases to trimming and J lost 2 bases; unmatched junction nucleotides: 8. CDR1 is SQVTM, CDR2 ANQGSEA, per germline.

Only one count was recorded for this clone. The chain couples TRBV5-6 to TRBJ1-2; 7 nucleotides match TRBD1. The junction had 9 bases not matched to a gene; V was cut back by 4 bases and J by 0 bases. The CDR3 covers 16 residues. CDR1 and CDR2 from the germline V gene are SGHDT and YYEEEE. This CDR3 is CASSATDRVPNYGYTF. The CDR3 coding sequence is TGTGCCAGCAGCGCAACCGACAGGGTCCCTAACTATGGCTACACCTTC. Full variable domain (outside the CDR3, taken from reference TRBV5-6 and TRBJ1-2): DAGVTQSPTHLIKTRGQQVTLRCSPKSGHDTVSWYQQALGQGPQFIFQYYEEEERQRGNFPDRFSGHQFPNYSSELNVNALLLGDSALYLCASSATDRVPNYGYTFGSGTRLTVV.

The sample holds one count of this clone. The rearrangement uses TRBV15 and TRBJ2-5; D might be TRBD1 (5 bases). This CDR3 is 17 amino acids long. CDR1 and CDR2 from the germline V gene are LNHNV and YYDKDF (reference sequence). V was trimmed by 4 bases and J by 2 bases, leaving 20 bases between them. The chain's CDR3 is CATSMGQGSIRQETQYF. The CDR3 DNA sequence: TGTGCCACCAGCATGGGGCAGGGTAGCATTAGGCAAGAGACCCAGTACTTC.

The chain recombines TRBV19 with TRBJ2-4, with D possibly matching TRBD2 (5 bases). This CDR3 is built from 15 residues. V dropped 6 bases and J dropped 0 bases, with 12 bases sitting between them. Germline CDR1 and CDR2: LNHDA and SQIVND (reference sequence). The chain's CDR3 is CASSLAPLAKNIQYF. The CDR3 DNA follows: TGTGCCAGTAGCCTAGCACCCCTAGCCAAAAACATTCAGTACTTC.

The chain links TRBV5-1 to TRBJ1-4; the D gene is possibly TRBD1 (6 bases). Germline CDR1 is SGHRS and CDR2 is YFSETQ. CDR3 length: 14 amino acids. The V and J ends lost 4 bases and 1 base respectively, with 8 bases between them. CDR3 in DNA: TGCGCCAGCAGCCTACAGGGAACTAATGAAAAACTGTTTTTT. Translation: CASSLQGTNEKLFF.

The V call is TRBV10-1, the J call TRBJ1-3; no definite D call. The CDR3 is 14 residues long. V lost 0 bases, J lost 6 bases, and 9 bases lay in between. Germline V gene lookup returns CDR1 WNHNN and CDR2 SYGVQD (reference sequence). The CDR3, as DNA: TGCGCCAGCAGTGAGTCTAACCAGGAAAACACCATATATTTT. Amino acid sequence: CASSESNQENTIYF.

V is TRBV7-2 and J is TRBJ1-2; D is perhaps TRBD1 (5 bases). The CDR3 runs to 13 residues. Trimming took off 5 bases at V and 3 bases at J, with 10 bases between the two ends. Germline CDR1 reads SGHTA; CDR2 reads FQGNSA. For the CDR3, the DNA is TGTGCCAGCAGCCAAGGGGTCGACTATGGCTACACCTTC. Protein product: CASSQGVDYGYTF.

The CDR3 spells CSARGTGGETQYF. CDR3 coding DNA: TGCAGCGCCCGGGGGACAGGGGGGGAGACCCAGTACTTC. The rearrangement joins TRBV29-1 to TRBJ2-5; 11 bases fit TRBD1. There are 13 residues in the CDR3. V was pared by 7 bases and J by 5 bases, with 6 bases of the junction left unmatched. From germline, CDR1 is SQVTM and CDR2 ANQGSEA.

The chain joins TRBV7-9 to TRBJ2-2; no clear D gene. The CDR3 sequence is 18 residues long. Trimming shortened V by 0 bases and J by 0 bases, and 14 bases separated the two germline ends. Per germline, CDR1 SEHNR and CDR2 FQNEAQ (reference sequence). The CDR3 sequence is CASSLALVFYTNTGELFF. The CDR3 coding sequence is TGTGCCAGCAGCTTAGCGTTGGTCTTTTACACGAACACCGGGGAGCTGTTTTTT.

The rearrangement uses TRBV6-1 and TRBJ1-2; TRBD1 might be the D (5 bases). Germline V gene data show CDR1 as MNHNS and CDR2 as SASEGT. Trimming shortened V by 0 bases and J by 4 bases, and 15 bases separated the two germline ends. CDR3 length equals 16 residues. The CDR3 is CASSEAGPRSVYGYTF. CDR3 DNA: TGTGCCAGCAGTGAAGCGGGGCCGAGGTCTGTCTATGGCTACACCTTC.

The rearrangement joins TRBV24-1 to TRBJ2-2; 7 bases line up with TRBD2. From germline, CDR1 is KGHDR and CDR2 SFDVKD. The CDR3 length is 18 residues. With V trimmed by 2 bases and J by 6 bases, 14 bases remained unmatched. CDR3 in amino acids: CATSDSPGRRGSPGELFF. CDR3 DNA sequence: TGTGCCACCAGTGATTCCCCAGGGAGGCGCGGGAGCCCCGGGGAGCTGTTTTTT.